Only a few counts were recorded for the clone carrying this T cell receptor beta chain. TCRdb independently ran MiXCR on the 5' RACE reads; one entry per CDR3 protein. The sample contains more than 70,000 distinct CDR3 sequences, approximately 13% of which appear only once. This sample was taken from a study of early T cells in non-severe SARS-CoV-2 infection. The germline V gene encodes CDR1 DFQATT and CDR2 SNEGSKA (reference sequence). The CDR3 covers 13 residues. Trimming cost V 6 bases and J 4 bases, with 12 bases left between them. This clonotype was sampled from an adult who was a healthcare worker with PCR-confirmed SARS-CoV-2 infection or an uninfected control (not recorded which). The J gene is TRBJ1-4, the V gene TRBV20-1, with D possibly TRBD1 on 6 matching bases. Sequencing was done on a sample of whole blood. This CDR3 is CSAAQGINEKLFF. The CDR3 coding sequence is TGCAGTGCCGCGCAGGGGATTAATGAAAAACTGTTTTTT.